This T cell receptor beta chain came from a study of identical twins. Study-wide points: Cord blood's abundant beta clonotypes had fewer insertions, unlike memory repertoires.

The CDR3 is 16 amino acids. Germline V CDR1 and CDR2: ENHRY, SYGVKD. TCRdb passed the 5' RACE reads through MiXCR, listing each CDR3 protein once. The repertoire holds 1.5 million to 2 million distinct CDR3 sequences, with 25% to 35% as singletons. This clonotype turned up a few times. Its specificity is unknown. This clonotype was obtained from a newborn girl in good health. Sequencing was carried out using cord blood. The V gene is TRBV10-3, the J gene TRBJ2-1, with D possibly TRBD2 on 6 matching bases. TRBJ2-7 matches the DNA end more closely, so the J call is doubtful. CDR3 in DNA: TGTGCCATCAGTGAGATCGCGGGAACCTCCTACAATGAGCAGTACTTC. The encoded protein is CAISEIAGTSYNEQYF.